Presented here are 20 T cell receptor beta chains from one specimen sequenced in a study of T cells in women clearing cervical HPV infection. Using immunoSEQ multiplex PCR, the repertoire was profiled, and TCRdb retains in-frame clones only, with some absent. The data include about 29,000 clones; the top ten clones carry 2.5% to 3%. Sequenced sample: blood buffy coat. The source is a woman aged 18 to 75 with a cervical HPV16 infection that either progressed to CIN3+ or cleared (not recorded which).

CDR3 residues: CASRKTSGGGNEQFF. The DNA read from the CDR3 is TGTGCCAGCAGAAAAACTAGCGGGGGGGGAAATGAG. This rearrangement joins TRBV6-4 to TRBJ2-1, with 13 bases fitting TRBD2. Sequencing ends 3 residues short of the CDR3 end; the germline J gene provides the rest. The germline CDR1 and CDR2 sequences are MRHNA and SNTAGT. Trimming removed 6 bases from V and 7 bases from J; junction bases left unmatched: 6. The length of the CDR3 is 15 residues.

In the case of this clone: The read ends 3 residues early relative to the CDR3; the germline J gene fills the gap. The V call is TRBV15, the J call TRBJ1-2, with 7 bases identical to TRBD1. This CDR3 has 14 residues. Trimming at V came to 3 bases and at J to 2 bases, leaving 3 bases not matched to a gene. The germline CDR1 and CDR2 sequences are LNHNV and YYDKDF (reference sequence). The DNA read from the CDR3 is TGTGCCACCAGCAGGACAGGGACCAACTATGGC. It encodes CATSRTGTNYG. Given in full, the CDR3 is CATSRTGTNYGYTF.

Worth noting for this clone: The read is 3 residues too short to cover the CDR3 end, so that end is filled in from the germline J gene. The chain joins TRBV7-9 to TRBJ2-5, with 9 bases lining up with TRBD1. Germline lookup yields CDR1 SEHNR and CDR2 FQNEAQ (reference sequence). The CDR3 contains 15 residues. Trimming at V came to 0 bases and at J to 5 bases, leaving 4 bases not matched to a gene. The DNA read from the CDR3 is TGTGCCAGCAGCTTAGCCGGGGACAGGGTCGAGACC. Translated: CASSLAGDRVET. The CDR3, in full, reads CASSLAGDRVETQYF.

Comment on this clone: The read ends 3 residues early relative to the CDR3; the germline J gene fills the gap. This chain joins TRBV19 and TRBJ1-1, with D possibly TRBD1 on 6 matching bases. The CDR3 extends over 14 amino acids. The germline V and J ends were trimmed by 3 bases and 2 bases, with 10 bases remaining between them. Germline loops: CDR1 LNHDA, CDR2 SQIVND (reference sequence). CDR3 bases read: TGTGCCAGTAGTATTTTACAGGGAAACACTGAA. Its protein product is CASSILQGNTE. The entire CDR3 protein is CASSILQGNTEAFF.

About this clone: From the germline J gene comes the end of the CDR3, since the read stops 3 residues before it. This chain uses TRBV20-1 with TRBJ1-1; D is undetermined. Germline loops: CDR1 DFQATT, CDR2 SNEGSKA (reference sequence). The CDR3 runs to 13 residues. The germline V and J ends were trimmed by 4 bases and 1 base, with 10 bases remaining between them. The CDR3 bases that were read are TGCAGTGCTAAAAGACATGCGAACACTGAA. This gives the protein CSAKRHANTE. The entire CDR3 protein is CSAKRHANTEAFF.

Remarks on this clone: Sequencing ends 3 residues short of the CDR3 end; the germline J gene provides the rest. The chain combines TRBV7-6 with TRBJ2-1; D is perhaps TRBD2 (5 bases). Deletions cut 0 bases from V and 6 bases from J, with 18 bases between. CDR3 length: 17 residues. CDR1 is SGHVS, CDR2 FNYEAQ, per germline. The CDR3 sequence: CASSLAQRLAGRNEQFF. The covered CDR3 bases are TGTGCCAGCAGCTTAGCGCAAAGGCTAGCCGGGCGCAATGAG.

Regarding this clone: The CDR3 goes on 3 residues after the read ends, and that part is filled in from the germline J gene. The rearrangement uses TRBV20-1 and TRBJ1-1, with D perhaps matching TRBD1 (6 bases). The CDR3 is 13 residues long. Trimming pared 4 bases from V and 5 bases from J, leaving 14 bases between. CDR1 DFQATT and CDR2 SNEGSKA come from the germline V gene (reference sequence). The CDR3 is CSAIGGSRTEAFF. CDR3 bases read: TGCAGTGCTATAGGGGGTTCTCGGACTGAA.

This CDR3 is CASSYDFEAFF. The CDR3 bases that were read are TGTGCCAGCAGCTATGACTTTGAA. The chain joins TRBV7-2 to TRBJ1-1; D call uncertain. The DNA ends 3 residues before the CDR3 does, and the rest of the CDR3 is filled in from the germline J gene. Germline CDR1 SGHTA, CDR2 FQGNSA. The CDR3 totals 11 residues. Trimming cost V 4 bases and J 7 bases, with 7 bases left between them.

Of note for this clone: The read gets to within 3 residues of the CDR3 end, and the germline J gene fills in the rest. J is TRBJ1-2 and V is TRBV19; 9 positions agree with TRBD1. The CDR3 covers 13 residues. Looked up from germline, CDR1 is LNHDA and CDR2 is SQIVND (reference sequence). CDR3 loop: CASKPGQGYDYTF. The covered CDR3 bases are TGTGCCAGCAAACCGGGACAGGGCTACGAC.

Points on this clone: The CDR3 end lies 3 residues beyond the end of the read and is filled in from the germline J gene. The chain has TRBV10-2 and TRBJ2-2; 7 positions match TRBD2. The ends lost 6 bases at V and 6 bases at J; junction bases unmatched: 4. This CDR3 contains 13 residues. Germline V lookup: CDR1 WSHSY, CDR2 SAAADI. The part of the CDR3 DNA that was read is TGCGCCAGCAGCCGGACTAGTCCCGGGGAG. Its protein product is CASSRTSPGE. The full CDR3 is CASSRTSPGELFF.

In regard to this clone: The read gets to within 3 residues of the CDR3 end, and the germline J gene fills in the rest. J is TRBJ2-7 and V is TRBV30; 7 bases align to TRBD1. Germline loops: CDR1 GTSNPN, CDR2 SVGIG (reference sequence). J was trimmed by 0 bases and V by 5 bases; bases with no gene match: 4. The CDR3 length is 13 residues. The covered CDR3 bases are TGTGCCTGGTCGACAGGGAGCTCCTACGAG. Protein: CAWSTGSSYE. The whole CDR3 sequence is CAWSTGSSYEQYF.

This clone ranks as medium-sized (0.01 to 0.1%) in terms of frequency. The CDR3 end is not reached by the read, which stops 3 residues before it; the germline J gene fills it in. The chain uses TRBV30 and TRBJ1-2, with 8 nucleotides matching TRBD1. With 0 bases clipped from V and 3 bases from J, the junction kept 3 bases outside the gene matches. CDR3 length: 14 amino acids. CDR1 and CDR2 from the germline V gene are GTSNPN and SVGIG (reference sequence). The CDR3 region is CAWSVAGGHYGYTF. The sequenced CDR3 bases are TGTGCCTGGAGTGTGGCAGGGGGCCACTATGGC.

Notes on this clone: The read terminates 3 residues ahead of where the CDR3 ends, so the germline J gene completes it. The chain links TRBV30 to TRBJ1-2; D is undetermined. The CDR3 has 13 amino acids. V lost 1 base to trimming and J lost 1 base, with 7 bases between them. CDR1 is GTSNPN, CDR2 SVGIG, per germline (reference sequence). The CDR3 is CAWSAEGNYGYTF. The DNA read from the CDR3 is TGTGCCTGGAGTGCCGAGGGTAACTATGGC.

Regarding this clone: Read sequence stops 3 residues before the CDR3 end, and the germline J gene provides the missing end. The chain uses TRBV20-1 and TRBJ1-3, with a possible D match to TRBD1 (6 bases). Germline lookup yields CDR1 DFQATT and CDR2 SNEGSKA (reference sequence). Deletions cut 7 bases from V and 4 bases from J, with 14 bases between. This CDR3 has 13 residues. This chain's CDR3 is CSVQGSAGNTIYF. Partial CDR3 DNA: TGCAGTGTCCAGGGGAGCGCCGGAAACACC.

On this clone: The sequence runs out 3 residues before the end of the CDR3; the remainder is reconstructed from the germline J gene. J is TRBJ2-4 and V is TRBV20-1; no firm D call. Germline V gene lookup returns CDR1 DFQATT and CDR2 SNEGSKA (reference sequence). This CDR3 spans 14 amino acids. V was shortened by 6 bases and J by 0 bases, with 12 bases between the two germline ends. The CDR3 reads CSATDTLAKNIQYF. The part of the CDR3 DNA that was read is TGCAGTGCAACAGATACCCTAGCCAAAAACATT.

About this clone itself: The CDR3 extends 3 residues past the end of the read, so its final part is completed from the germline J gene. The gene calls are TRBV19 and TRBJ2-7; 8 bases are shared with TRBD1. CDR3 length equals 14 residues. Trimming cost V 5 bases and J 2 bases; bases outside gene matches: 5. Germline CDR1 is LNHDA and CDR2 is SQIVND (reference sequence). The CDR3 loop is CASSLRDRPYEQYF. The DNA read from the CDR3 is TGTGCCAGTAGTCTCCGGGACAGGCCCTACGAG. The whole variable domain, filled in from reference TRBV19 and TRBJ2-7, reads DGGITQSPKYLFRKEGQNVTLSCEQNLNHDAMYWYRQDPGQGLRLIYYSQIVNDFQKGDIAEGYSVSREKKESFPLTVTSAQKNPTAFYLCASSLRDRPYEQYFGPGTRLTVT.

For this clone: The read ends 3 residues early relative to the CDR3; the germline J gene fills the gap. The chain recombines TRBV30 with TRBJ2-2; 8 positions agree with TRBD2. Looked up from germline, CDR1 is GTSNPN and CDR2 is SVGIG (reference sequence). J gave up 1 base and V 2 bases, and 9 bases lay outside the gene matches. The CDR3 covers 17 residues. The CDR3 region is CAWSPGGGTRNTGELFF. The sequenced part of the CDR3 DNA is TGTGCCTGGAGTCCCGGGGGGGGGACGAGGAACACCGGGGAG. Drawing the rest from reference TRBV30 and TRBJ2-2, the complete variable domain is SQTIHQWPATLVQPVGSPLSLECTVEGTSNPNLYWYRQAAGRGLQLLFYSVGIGQISSEVPQNLSASRPQDRQFILSSKKLLLSDSGFYLCAWSPGGGTRNTGELFFGEGSRLTVL.

Note on this clone: The CDR3 end falls 3 residues outside the read, so it is completed with the germline J gene. J is TRBJ2-2 and V is TRBV20-1; 9 nucleotides match TRBD1. Per the germline V gene, CDR1 is DFQATT and CDR2 is SNEGSKA (reference sequence). V gave up 3 bases and J gave up 4 bases; unmatched junction bases: 6. This CDR3 is built from 15 residues. CDR3 sequence: CSARGQGSGTGELFF. The part of the CDR3 DNA that was read is TGCAGTGCTAGGGGACAGGGCTCGGGCACCGGGGAG.

Incomplete CDR3 DNA: TGTGCCAGTCGAATAATAGGGGGCCCGATGAATGAAAAA. It encodes CASRIIGGPMNEK. The whole CDR3 protein reads CASRIIGGPMNEKLFF. The chain carries TRBV19 and TRBJ1-4, with TRBD1 matching over 7 bases. The CDR3 goes on 3 residues after the read ends, and that part is filled in from the germline J gene. Germline V lookup: CDR1 LNHDA, CDR2 SQIVND (reference sequence). The CDR3 extends over 16 amino acids. After removal of 8 bases from V and 5 bases from J, the junction contained 14 bases not matched to a gene. The full variable domain, completed using reference TRBV19 and TRBJ1-4, is DGGITQSPKYLFRKEGQNVTLSCEQNLNHDAMYWYRQDPGQGLRLIYYSQIVNDFQKGDIAEGYSVSREKKESFPLTVTSAQKNPTAFYLCASRIIGGPMNEKLFFGSGTQLSVL.

A word on this clone: The CDR3 end falls 3 residues outside the read, so it is completed with the germline J gene. The chain has TRBV2 and TRBJ1-5; no clear D. Germline CDR1 SNHLY, CDR2 FYNNEI. Trimming pared 7 bases from V and 1 base from J, leaving 8 bases between. The CDR3 totals 13 residues. The CDR3 spells CASKRESNQPQHF. The CDR3 DNA, read in part, is TGTGCCAGCAAGCGGGAAAGCAATCAGCCC.